The 17 T cell receptor beta chains reported below all come from one sample, sequenced in a study of OX40 agonist ivuxolimab in advanced cancers. The protocol used for the library was the immunoSEQ multiplex PCR assay. TCRdb limited this immuneACCESS table to in-frame rearrangements with V and J called. A share of clones is missing; checked studies link under half to unresolved V genes, and the rest is unexplained. Within this sample are some 60,000 clones, with more than 75% of them counted one time only. The biggest ten clones account for around 5.2% of the sample. The sample here was CD4+ or CD8+ T cells sorted from blood, taken in a trial of the OX40 agonist ivuxolimab. The receptors originated from an adult with an advanced solid tumor such as melanoma, head and neck, liver or kidney cancer.

This clone was seen a single time. This chain joins TRBV6-5 and TRBJ1-2; D may be TRBD1 (5 bases). Deletions cut 4 bases from V and 7 bases from J, with 13 bases between. The CDR3 extends over 13 amino acids. Germline-derived CDR1 and CDR2 are MNHEY and SVGAGI. CDR3 region: CASSSGTRSGYTF. The CDR3 DNA reads as TGTGCCAGCAGTTCGGGGACCCGTTCTGGCTACACCTTC.

The chain joins TRBV2 to TRBJ1-4, with 8 bases that match TRBD1. The CDR3 sequence is 14 residues long. V shed 5 bases, J shed 6 bases, and the junction held 5 bases outside the gene matches. Per the germline V gene, CDR1 is SNHLY and CDR2 is FYNNEI. The CDR3 here is CASSMDRADEKLFF. The CDR3 region has the DNA TGTGCCAGCAGTATGGACAGGGCTGATGAAAAACTGTTTTTT.

This clone has just a few counts. The chain links TRBV5-4 to TRBJ1-2; D gene ambiguous. The germline gives CDR1 SGHNT, CDR2 YYREEE (reference sequence). There are 13 residues in the CDR3. Trimming stripped 3 bases from V and 5 bases from J, with 11 bases between. CDR3: CASSSDGMYGYTF. The CDR3 nucleotides are TGTGCCAGCAGCTCCGACGGGATGTATGGCTACACCTTC.

CDR3 loop: CASRSGQGAFYEQYF. The CDR3 DNA is TGTGCCAGTAGATCCGGACAGGGGGCCTTCTACGAGCAGTACTTC. The V and J genes are TRBV19 and TRBJ2-5; 11 bases match TRBD1. The DNA end lines up better with TRBJ2-7; the J call may be wrong. The CDR3 covers 15 residues. The germline CDR1 and CDR2 sequences are LNHDA and SQIVND (reference sequence).

The rearrangement joins TRBV14 to TRBJ1-2; D ambiguous. The length of the CDR3 is 12 residues. Germline values: CDR1 SGHDN, CDR2 FVKESK. Trimming took off 2 bases at V and 4 bases at J, with 5 bases between the two ends. The CDR3 is CASSQRLYGYTF. CDR3 coding DNA: TGTGCCAGCAGCCAAAGGCTCTATGGCTACACCTTC.

The chain recombines TRBV19 with TRBJ1-4; D remains ambiguous. Germline V CDR1 and CDR2: LNHDA, SQIVND (reference sequence). The CDR3 loop spans 13 amino acids. V lost 6 bases and J 4 bases, leaving 9 bases between the germline ends. The chain's CDR3 is CASRSTYNEKLFF. As DNA, the CDR3 is TGTGCCAGTAGGAGCACCTATAATGAAAAACTGTTTTTT.

The V gene is TRBV7-9, the J gene TRBJ2-2; 9 bases are shared with TRBD2. The CDR3 loop spans 16 amino acids. Germline loops: CDR1 SEHNR, CDR2 FQNEAQ (reference sequence). Trimming at V came to 5 bases and at J to 5 bases, leaving 9 bases not matched to a gene. DNA for the CDR3: TGTGCCAGCAGCGACCTTAGCGGGAGAGGAACCGGGGAGCTGTTTTTT. Encoded protein: CASSDLSGRGTGELFF.

This clone turned up a few times. The chain links TRBV18 to TRBJ1-3; no definite D call. V lost 3 bases to trimming and J lost 0 bases, with 9 bases between them. CDR1 is KGHSH, CDR2 LQKENI, per germline. This CDR3 comprises 15 residues. The DNA of the CDR3 is TGTGCCAGCTCACCTACCCCGGACTCTGGAAACACCATATATTTT. Protein product: CASSPTPDSGNTIYF.

The chain uses TRBV28 and TRBJ1-5, with TRBD1 identical over 7 bases. CDR3 length equals 15 residues. V was pared by 8 bases and J by 7 bases, with 14 bases of the junction left unmatched. Per the germline V gene, CDR1 is MDHEN and CDR2 is SYDVKM. The CDR3 protein is CASYPPRGVSQPQHF. The CDR3 DNA reads as TGTGCCAGCTACCCTCCCAGGGGGGTGTCGCAGCCCCAGCATTTT.

The rearrangement uses TRBV18 and TRBJ2-1; no clear D gene. Germline V gene data show CDR1 as KGHSH and CDR2 as LQKENI. The CDR3 runs to 13 residues. The V and J ends lost 3 bases and 4 bases respectively, with 7 bases between them. DNA for the CDR3: TGTGCCAGCTCACCGCCCAGTTACAATGAGCAGTTCTTC. Translating gives CASSPPSYNEQFF.

This clone is a singleton in its sample. The chain is built from TRBV18 and TRBJ2-2; no clear D gene. The germline V gene encodes CDR1 KGHSH and CDR2 LQKENI. This CDR3 spans 12 amino acids. The V end lost 6 bases, the J end lost 5 bases, and 7 bases lay between the germline ends. CDR3 DNA sequence: TGTGCCAGCTCTCAGAAGACCGGGGAGCTGTTTTTT. Protein product: CASSQKTGELFF.

The chain is built from TRBV18 and TRBJ1-2; D gene uncertain. CDR1 and CDR2 from the germline V gene are KGHSH and LQKENI. The CDR3 covers 15 residues. Trimming stripped 3 bases from V and 4 bases from J, with 15 bases between. Written as DNA, the CDR3 is TGTGCCAGCTCACCCGGAACCGAGCCCTCCTATGGCTACACCTTC. As protein: CASSPGTEPSYGYTF.

The V call is TRBV6-6, the J call TRBJ2-4, with 7 bases matching TRBD1. Per the germline V gene, CDR1 is MNHNY and CDR2 is SVGAGI (reference sequence). The CDR3 has 15 residues. Trimming took 7 bases from V and 0 from J; bases not matched to a gene: 6. This chain's CDR3 is CASTDRATAKNIQYF. The CDR3 DNA reads as TGTGCCAGCACCGACAGGGCTACAGCCAAAAACATTCAGTACTTC.

This chain uses TRBV28 with TRBJ1-1; D is ambiguous. The CDR3 has 11 residues. Between the trimmed V and J ends, which lost 5 bases and 11 bases, there was a span of 12 bases. Germline-derived CDR1 and CDR2 are MDHEN and SYDVKM. The CDR3 sequence: CASSRRFTAFF. The CDR3 nucleotides are TGTGCCAGCAGTCGCAGGTTTACGGCTTTCTTT.

This clone showed up just once. CDR3 DNA: TGTGCCAGCAGCCCCACAGGGAACACCATATATTTT. It specifies CASSPTGNTIYF. The V and J genes are TRBV11-3 and TRBJ1-3; TRBD1 is a possible D gene (6 bases). The CDR3 totals 12 residues. The germline CDR1 and CDR2 sequences are SGHNT and YENEEA. The V end lost 5 bases, the J end lost 7 bases, and 9 bases lay between the germline ends. The complete variable domain, with remaining parts taken from reference TRBV11-3 and TRBJ1-3, reads EAGVVQSPRYKIIEKKQPVAFWCNPISGHNTLYWYLQNLGQGPELLIRYENEEAVDDSQLPKDRFSAERLKGVDSTLKIQPAELGDSAVYLCASSPTGNTIYFGEGSWLTVV.

V gene TRBV7-8 combines with J gene TRBJ2-3; 10 positions agree with TRBD2. V was pared by 5 bases and J by 7 bases, with 6 bases of the junction left unmatched. The CDR3 totals 14 residues. Germline V gene lookup returns CDR1 SGHVS and CDR2 FQNEAQ. The CDR3 sequence: CASSHSGGWNTQYF. For the CDR3, the DNA is TGTGCCAGCAGCCATAGCGGGGGGTGGAATACGCAGTATTTT. The variable domain in full, completed from reference TRBV7-8 and TRBJ2-3, reads GAGVSQSPRYKVAKRGQDVALRCDPISGHVSLFWYQQALGQGPEFLTYFQNEAQLDKSGLPSDRFFAERPEGSVSTLKIQRTQQEDSAVYLCASSHSGGWNTQYFGPGTRLTVL.

J is TRBJ1-5 and V is TRBV6-6; no clear D. Germline CDR1 and CDR2: MNHNY and SVGAGI (reference sequence). This CDR3 region has 12 residues. Deletions cut 5 bases from V and 0 bases from J, with 2 bases between. Here the CDR3 reads CASSTSNQPQHF. The DNA of the CDR3 is TGTGCCAGCAGTACTAGCAATCAGCCCCAGCATTTT.